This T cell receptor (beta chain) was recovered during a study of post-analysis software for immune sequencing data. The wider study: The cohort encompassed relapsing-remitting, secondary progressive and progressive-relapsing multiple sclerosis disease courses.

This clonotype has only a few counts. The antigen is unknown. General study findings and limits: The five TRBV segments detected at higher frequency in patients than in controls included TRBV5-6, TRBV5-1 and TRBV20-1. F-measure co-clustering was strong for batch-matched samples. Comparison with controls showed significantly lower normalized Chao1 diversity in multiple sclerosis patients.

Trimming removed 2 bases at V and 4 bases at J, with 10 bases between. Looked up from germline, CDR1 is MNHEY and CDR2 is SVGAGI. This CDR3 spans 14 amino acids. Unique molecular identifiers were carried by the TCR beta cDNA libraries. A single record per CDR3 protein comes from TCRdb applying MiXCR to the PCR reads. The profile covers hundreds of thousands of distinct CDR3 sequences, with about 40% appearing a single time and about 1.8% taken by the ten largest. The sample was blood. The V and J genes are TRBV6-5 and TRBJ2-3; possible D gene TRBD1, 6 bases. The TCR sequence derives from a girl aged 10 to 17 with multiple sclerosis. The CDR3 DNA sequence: TGTGCCAGCAGTTACGCCGACAGGCCAGATACGCAGTATTTT. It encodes CASSYADRPDTQYF.